What follows are 19 T cell receptor beta chains derived from one specimen sequenced in a study of CD8 T cells in ankylosing spondylitis. TCRdb used MiXCR to reprocess the 5' RACE reads, holding one entry per CDR3 protein. The sample includes a few hundred thousand distinct CDR3 sequences, about a sixth seen only once; the top ten take around 32%. The sequenced sample was blood, either unsorted or a sorted T cell fraction (not recorded which). The origin of the receptors is a male donor with ankylosing spondylitis or in good health (not recorded which).

This clonotype was seen a handful of times. The chain uses TRBV12-3 or TRBV12-4 and TRBJ1-5, with TRBD1 as a possible D gene (6 bases). The CDR3 has 15 amino acids. V was clipped by 7 bases and J by 6 bases, with 19 bases between them. The CDR3 region has the DNA TGTGCCAGCACCTATCAACAGGGAGCAAGTCAGCCCCAGCATTTT. Protein: CASTYQQGASQPQHF.

This clonotype was counted at least ten times. The chain uses TRBV27 and TRBJ2-7; a possible D gene is TRBD2 (5 bases). CDR3 length: 19 residues. The V gene's germline CDR1 is MNHEY and CDR2 SMNVEV (reference sequence). The germline V and J ends were trimmed by 3 bases and 3 bases, with 27 bases remaining between them. CDR3 protein: CASSFRLYGGRATFYEQYF. The CDR3 DNA reads TGTGCCAGCAGTTTCCGCCTCTATGGCGGGCGGGCAACATTCTACGAGCAGTACTTC.

The chain carries TRBV7-9 and TRBJ2-5, with 7 bases matching TRBD1. Per germline, CDR1 SEHNR and CDR2 FQNEAQ (reference sequence). Trimming took 4 bases from V and 2 from J; bases not matched to a gene: 4. CDR3 length: 14 residues. CDR3 residues: CASSSTGYQETQYF. The CDR3 DNA reads TGTGCCAGCAGCTCGACAGGGTATCAAGAGACCCAGTACTTC. The full variable domain, in which reference TRBV7-9 and TRBJ2-5 provide the parts outside the CDR3, is DTGVSQNPRHKITKRGQNVTFRCDPISEHNRLYWYRQTLGQGPEFLTYFQNEAQLEKSRLLSDRFSAERPKGSFSTLEIQRTEQGDSAMYLCASSSTGYQETQYFGPGTRLLVL.

This clonotype was observed many times. V usage is TRBV29-1 and J usage is TRBJ2-7, with a possible D match to TRBD2 (5 bases). Trimming took off 7 bases at V and 0 bases at J, with 7 bases between the two ends. Germline values: CDR1 SQVTM, CDR2 ANQGSEA. There are 11 residues in the CDR3. The CDR3 DNA follows: TGCAGCGCGGGGAGCTCCTACGAGCAGTACTTC. Translated: CSAGSSYEQYF.

This clonotype turned up a few times. The genes are TRBV29-1 and TRBJ2-1, with D unresolved. Trimming stripped 4 bases from V and 5 bases from J, with 12 bases between. Germline values: CDR1 SQVTM, CDR2 ANQGSEA. The CDR3 is 13 residues long. The CDR3 DNA reads TGCAGCGTTGTAGTCCCCCTGAACAATGAGCAGTTCTTC. Translation: CSVVVPLNNEQFF.

The table lists this clonotype with many counts. The chain recombines TRBV29-1 with TRBJ2-3; the D gene is possibly TRBD2 (7 bases). The CDR3 contains 15 residues. CDR1 and CDR2 from the germline V gene are SQVTM and ANQGSEA. V dropped 0 bases and J dropped 6 bases, with 16 bases sitting between them. CDR3: CSVEDRRRGRDTQYF. CDR3 nucleotides: TGCAGCGTTGAAGATCGACGGCGGGGGCGTGATACGCAGTATTTT.

This clonotype showed up just a few times. The rearrangement links TRBV2 to TRBJ2-3; D call uncertain. CDR1 is SNHLY, CDR2 FYNNEI, per germline. CDR3 length equals 12 residues. The V end lost 7 bases, the J end lost 5 bases, and 10 bases lay between the germline ends. This chain's CDR3 is CASTESEDTQYF. CDR3 coding DNA: TGTGCCAGCACCGAATCGGAAGATACGCAGTATTTT.

This clonotype was seen a few times. The V call is TRBV10-3, the J call TRBJ2-1; D not certain. This CDR3 is 14 amino acids long. CDR1 ENHRY and CDR2 SYGVKD come from the germline V gene. V was clipped by 0 bases and J by 5 bases, with 8 bases between them. The CDR3 DNA sequence: TGTGCCATCAGTGAGTCGATTCTGAACAATGAGCAGTTCTTC. The encoded protein is CAISESILNNEQFF.

The chain couples TRBV7-6 to TRBJ2-4; tentatively, D is TRBD2 (7 bases). Germline V gene sequence: CDR1 SGHVS, CDR2 FNYEAQ. V was trimmed by 0 bases and J by 8 bases, leaving 8 bases between them. This CDR3 region has 13 residues. The CDR3 DNA reads as TGTGCCAGCAGCTTAGCAGGGGGGGACATTCAGTACTTC. Amino acid sequence: CASSLAGGDIQYF.

V gene TRBV12-3 or TRBV12-4 combines with J gene TRBJ2-1, with D perhaps given as TRBD1 or TRBD2 (6 bases each). Trimming removed 10 bases from V and 4 bases from J, with 20 bases in between. This CDR3 contains 15 residues. CDR3 sequence (DNA): TGTGCCACCGACGGGGGCAGGGGACCGTACAATGAGCAGTTCTTC. It codes for CATDGGRGPYNEQFF.

The CDR3 region has the DNA TGTGCCAGCAGTGAAGTGGTAGCGGGAGGATACTACGAGCAGTACTTC. As protein: CASSEVVAGGYYEQYF. The genes are TRBV6-1 and TRBJ2-7; 10 nucleotides line up with TRBD2. Germline CDR1 is MNHNS and CDR2 is SASEGT. This CDR3 contains 16 residues. V lost 1 base and J lost 3; bases outside the gene matches: 6.

The CDR3 is CASSHTNRGLAIRGTDTQYF. CDR3 DNA: TGTGCCAGCAGCCATACCAACAGGGGGCTAGCGATCCGAGGGACAGATACGCAGTATTTT. This chain links TRBV21-1 with TRBJ2-3; the D segment call TRBD1 is taken from the table without a DNA check. TRBV21-1 is described as a pseudogene. The CDR3 contains 20 residues.

V gene TRBV9 combines with J gene TRBJ2-7; TRBD1 aligns across 7 bases. The CDR3 contains 16 residues. The germline gives CDR1 SGDLS, CDR2 YYNGEE. V shed 0 bases and J 0 bases; nucleotides not matched to a gene: 6. CDR3 loop: CASSVDQGDPSYEQYF. The CDR3, as DNA: TGTGCCAGCAGCGTAGACCAGGGGGACCCCTCCTACGAGCAGTACTTC.

This clonotype has a single count. V gene TRBV5-1 combines with J gene TRBJ2-7, with 9 positions matching TRBD2. The CDR3 totals 17 residues. Germline V gene lookup returns CDR1 SGHRS and CDR2 YFSETQ. J gave up 7 bases and V 0 bases, and 14 bases lay outside the gene matches. In DNA, the CDR3 is TGCGCCAGCAGCTTGGCCTCCGGGGGGCGGGAGGGCCGGGAGCAGTACTTC. Residues: CASSLASGGREGREQYF.

The table lists this clonotype with many counts. The chain combines TRBV7-6 with TRBJ2-2; no clear D. The CDR3 sequence is 12 residues long. CDR1 and CDR2 from the germline V gene are SGHVS and FNYEAQ. Trimming left V 2 bases short and J 7 bases short, with 5 bases between. The CDR3 coding sequence is TGTGCCAGCAGCTTAAATGTCGGGGAGCTGTTTTTT. Translated: CASSLNVGELFF. The whole variable domain, filled in from reference TRBV7-6 and TRBJ2-2, reads GAGVSQSPRYKVTKRGQDVALRCDPISGHVSLYWYRQALGQGPEFLTYFNYEAQQDKSGLPNDRFSAERPEGSISTLTIQRTEQRDSAMYRCASSLNVGELFFGEGSRLTVL.

A few counts support this clonotype. The DNA for the CDR3 is TGCAGCGTTGAACCTGACACAGATACGCAGTATTTT. The encoded protein is CSVEPDTDTQYF. The V gene is TRBV29-1, the J gene TRBJ2-3, with D hard to call. Germline values: CDR1 SQVTM, CDR2 ANQGSEA. Trimming stripped 2 bases from V and 2 bases from J, with 5 bases between. The CDR3 totals 12 residues.

This clonotype was counted between two and nine times. The J gene is TRBJ2-7, the V gene TRBV5-6; possibly TRBD1 for D (6 bases). CDR1 SGHDT and CDR2 YYEEEE come from the germline V gene. There are 15 residues in the CDR3. Trimming took 0 bases from V and 2 from J, leaving 12 bases between them. For the CDR3, the DNA is TGTGCCAGCAGCTTGGCGGGACACGGGGCCTACGAGCAGTACTTC. Its protein is CASSLAGHGAYEQYF.

The chain has TRBV5-6 and TRBJ2-1; TRBD2 matches 12 bases. The germline gives CDR1 SGHDT, CDR2 YYEEEE. V dropped 1 base and J dropped 8; count of bases not matched to a gene: 4. The CDR3 totals 15 residues. CDR3 loop: CASSLPSGRAHEQFF. In DNA form, the CDR3 reads TGTGCCAGCAGCTTGCCTAGCGGGAGGGCCCATGAGCAGTTCTTC.

The chain joins TRBV5-1 to TRBJ2-3; D is unresolved. Germline CDR1 is SGHRS and CDR2 is YFSETQ. The CDR3 loop spans 14 amino acids. V gave up 0 bases and J gave up 6 bases, with 11 bases separating them. The CDR3 reads CASSLGMGMDTQYF. Here the CDR3 DNA reads TGCGCCAGCAGCTTGGGCATGGGAATGGATACGCAGTATTTT.